Reported below is one T cell receptor beta chain. The CDR3 is 18 residues long. Per germline, CDR1 SGHDT and CDR2 YYEEEE. V was pared by 3 bases and J by 4 bases, with 26 bases between. These data are taken from a study of control samples from healthy donors and cancer patients. Profiled with immunoSEQ multiplex PCR; TCRdb holds only in-frame clones, not every one. The table records some 150,000 clones, about 94% of them present only once. The sample comprised blood. The sequence was obtained from a man aged 40-55 years in good health. The chain is built from TRBV5-6 and TRBJ2-7; D may match TRBD1 or TRBD2 (6 bases each). As DNA, the CDR3 is TGTGCCAGCAGCTCCAACCTTCCCCGGGGGCCCCTAGATTACGAGCAGTACTTC. Residues: CASSSNLPRGPLDYEQYF.